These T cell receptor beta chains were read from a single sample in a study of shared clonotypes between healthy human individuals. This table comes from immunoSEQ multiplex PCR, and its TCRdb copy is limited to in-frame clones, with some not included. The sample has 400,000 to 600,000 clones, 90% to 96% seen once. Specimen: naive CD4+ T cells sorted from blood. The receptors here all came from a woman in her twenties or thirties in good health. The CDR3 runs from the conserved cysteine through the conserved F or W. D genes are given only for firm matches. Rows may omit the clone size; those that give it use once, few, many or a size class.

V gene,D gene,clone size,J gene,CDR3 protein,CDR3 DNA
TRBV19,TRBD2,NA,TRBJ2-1,CASRKTSGGDYNEQFF,TGTGCCAGTAGAAAGACTAGCGGTGGGGACTACAATGAGCAGTTCTTC
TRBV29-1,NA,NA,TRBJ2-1,CSVEGGRGVANEQFF,TGCAGCGTTGAAGGGGGCAGGGGAGTAGCCAATGAGCAGTTCTTC
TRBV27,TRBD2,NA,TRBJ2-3,CASTPPRASGRIADTQYF,TGTGCCAGCACACCCCCTCGGGCTAGCGGGAGAATCGCAGATACGCAGTATTTT
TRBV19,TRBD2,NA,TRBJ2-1,CASSISGGGHNEQFF,TGTGCCAGTAGTATCTCGGGAGGAGGACACAATGAGCAGTTCTTC
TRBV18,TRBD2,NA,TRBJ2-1,CASSPGAGGPEFF,TGTGCCAGCTCACCCGGGGCGGGAGGGCCAGAGTTCTTC
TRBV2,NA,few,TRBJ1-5,CASRVDSGNQPQHF,TGTGCCAGCAGGGTGGACAGTGGCAATCAGCCCCAGCATTTT
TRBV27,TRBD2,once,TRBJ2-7,CASSLNGTKTRYEQYF,TGTGCCAGCAGTTTAAATGGGACTAAGACGCGGTACGAGCAGTACTTC
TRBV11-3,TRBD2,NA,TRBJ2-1,CASSPGLAGAYNEQFF,TGTGCCAGCAGCCCGGGACTAGCGGGAGCATACAATGAGCAGTTCTTC
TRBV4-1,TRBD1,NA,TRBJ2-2,CASSQRTGTNTGELFF,TGCGCCAGCAGCCAAAGGACAGGGACGAACACCGGGGAGCTGTTTTTT
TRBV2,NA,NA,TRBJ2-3,CASTWGGTDTQYF,TGTGCCAGCACCTGGGGGGGCACAGATACGCAGTATTTT
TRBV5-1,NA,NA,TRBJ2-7,CASSLGPREGDEQYF,TGCGCCAGCAGCTTGGGCCCCAGGGAAGGGGACGAGCAGTACTTC
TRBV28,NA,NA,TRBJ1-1,CASSLWGGEAFF,TGTGCCAGCAGTTTATGGGGAGGAGAAGCTTTCTTT
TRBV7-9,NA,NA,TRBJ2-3,CASSLGQTDTDTQYF,TGTGCCAGCAGCTTAGGGCAGACCGACACAGATACGCAGTATTTT
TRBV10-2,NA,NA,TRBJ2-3,CASRETPPTAQYF,TGCGCCAGCAGAGAAACCCCCCCGACCGCGCAGTATTTT